These 19 T cell receptor beta chains were sequenced from one sample in a study of blood T cells in healthy people across ages. A second PCR of about 6 to 12 cycles used a sample-barcoded 5' primer and a J-beta primer mix. TCRdb reprocessed the 5' RACE reads via MiXCR and lists one record per CDR3 protein. This repertoire shows hundreds of thousands of distinct CDR3 sequences, around 28% found once; its top ten account for roughly 17%. Sequencing was done on a sample of blood. Receptors were obtained from a woman older than 75 in good health.

This clonotype was seen many times. The chain links TRBV27 to TRBJ2-5; D ambiguous. The V gene lost 8 bases and the J gene lost 0 bases, with 13 bases spanning the gap. The CDR3 consists of 14 residues. CDR1 is MNHEY and CDR2 is SMNVEV in the germline V gene (reference sequence). The CDR3 reads CASFSLLNQETQYF. CDR3 nucleotide sequence: TGTGCCAGCTTTTCACTGTTAAACCAAGAGACCCAGTACTTC.

As to this clonotype: A much bigger clone sits one base away, suggesting this may be a read error. J is TRBJ2-5 and V is TRBV7-9, with 10 positions matching TRBD1. CDR1 SEHNR and CDR2 FQNEAQ come from the germline V gene (reference sequence). This CDR3 contains 15 residues. With 4 bases clipped from V and 11 bases from J, the junction kept 13 bases outside the gene matches. In DNA, the CDR3 is TGTGCCAGCAGCTCCCGACAGGGGGCGCTCAATGAGCAGTACTTC. It is translated as CASSSRQGALNEQYF.

This clonotype was seen many times. This chain connects TRBV30 to TRBJ2-5; D is ambiguous. V lost 2 bases and J 2 bases, leaving 9 bases between the germline ends. Germline CDR1 GTSNPN, CDR2 SVGIG (reference sequence). This CDR3 comprises 13 residues. The CDR3 nucleotides are TGTGCCTGGAGTCCACAAGTACAAGAGACCCAGTACTTC. The encoded protein is CAWSPQVQETQYF.

The rearrangement joins TRBV7-9 to TRBJ1-1; 10 nucleotides line up with TRBD1. CDR3 length: 14 residues. In germline, CDR1 is SEHNR, CDR2 FQNEAQ (reference sequence). V shed 5 bases and J 7 bases; nucleotides not matched to a gene: 7. The CDR3 nucleotides are TGTGCCAGCAGCCGACCTGGGACAGGGGTTGAAGCTTTCTTT. Protein sequence: CASSRPGTGVEAFF. The full variable domain, in which reference TRBV7-9 and TRBJ1-1 provide the parts outside the CDR3, is DTGVSQNPRHKITKRGQNVTFRCDPISEHNRLYWYRQTLGQGPEFLTYFQNEAQLEKSRLLSDRFSAERPKGSFSTLEIQRTEQGDSAMYLCASSRPGTGVEAFFGQGTRLTVV.

This clonotype has only a few counts. The rearrangement uses TRBV19 and TRBJ2-3; D is possibly TRBD1 (6 bases). The germline gives CDR1 LNHDA, CDR2 SQIVND (reference sequence). The CDR3 is 13 residues long. Trimming left V 4 bases short and J 2 bases short, with 7 bases between. CDR3 loop: CASSRTDTDTQYF. The CDR3 DNA reads as TGTGCCAGTAGTAGGACAGACACAGATACGCAGTATTTT.

The genes are TRBV20-1 and TRBJ1-1, with D unresolved. Trimming took 1 base from V and 0 from J, leaving 9 bases between them. The CDR3 loop spans 14 amino acids. Germline CDR1 DFQATT, CDR2 SNEGSKA (reference sequence). The DNA for the CDR3 is TGCAGTGCTAGAGGCCCGGGAGTGAACACTGAAGCTTTCTTT. It specifies CSARGPGVNTEAFF.

Remarks on this clonotype: This may be a read error: a much more frequent sequence differs by one nucleotide. V and J are TRBV5-1 and TRBJ1-2; D possibly corresponds to TRBD1 (5 bases). CDR1 and CDR2 (germline): SGHRS, YFSETQ. The CDR3 is made up of 16 amino acids. V lost 3 bases, J lost 5 bases, and 20 bases lay in between. This chain's CDR3 is CASSYSGTRPSYGYTF. As DNA, the CDR3 is TGCGCCAGCAGCTACTCCGGGACTCGTCCAAGTTATGGCTACACCTTC.

This clonotype was counted only a few times. The rearrangement joins TRBV27 to TRBJ1-1, with 9 bases lining up with TRBD1. This CDR3 contains 14 residues. Germline values: CDR1 MNHEY, CDR2 SMNVEV (reference sequence). V lost 6 bases, J lost 6 bases, and 8 bases stayed unmatched. DNA for the CDR3: TGTGCCAGCAGACAAAGGACAGGGGAGTCTGAAGCTTTCTTT. It is translated as CASRQRTGESEAFF.

Comments on this clonotype: A much larger clone sits a single nucleotide away, making a read error possible. The chain combines TRBV7-8 with TRBJ2-3, with D maybe TRBD2 (5 bases). The CDR3 totals 19 residues. The V gene's germline CDR1 is SGHVS and CDR2 FQNEAQ. The CDR3 here is CTSSLRRPWAGGNTDTQYF. CDR3 nucleotides: TGTACCAGCAGCTTACGTAGACCGTGGGCGGGTGGGAACACAGATACGCAGTATTTT. Full variable domain (outside the CDR3, taken from reference TRBV7-8 and TRBJ2-3): GAGVSQSPRYKVAKRGQDVALRCDPISGHVSLFWYQQALGQGPEFLTYFQNEAQLDKSGLPSDRFFAERPEGSVSTLKIQRTQQEDSAVYLCTSSLRRPWAGGNTDTQYFGPGTRLTVL.

In regard to this clonotype: This may arise from a read error, as a much more abundant clone is one base away. The chain links TRBV5-1 to TRBJ2-1, with 8 bases identical to TRBD1. Losses at the gene ends were 5 bases for V and 10 bases for J; bases not matched to a gene: 11. Germline loops: CDR1 SGHRS, CDR2 YFSETQ. This CDR3 spans 14 amino acids. The CDR3 DNA reads TGCGCCAGCAGGTCCGTGACAGGGGCCTACGAGCAGTTCTTC. Its translation: CASRSVTGAYEQFF.

There are a few counts of this clonotype. With a much larger clone just one base away, this may be a read error. V and J are TRBV12-3 or TRBV12-4 and TRBJ2-5; 7 nucleotides line up with TRBD1. This CDR3 is built from 15 residues. This chain's CDR3 is CAGRQTGTRAETQYF. CDR3 nucleotides: TGTGCCGGCAGACAGACAGGGACGAGGGCAGAGACCCAGTACTTC.

The table lists this clonotype with a few counts. The chain couples TRBV3-1 to TRBJ1-6; 9 bases match TRBD1. CDR1 LGHDT and CDR2 YNNKEL come from the germline V gene (reference sequence). J gave up 7 bases and V 3 bases, and 4 bases lay outside the gene matches. There are 15 residues in the CDR3. Here the CDR3 reads CASSHAGTGNSPLHF. DNA for the CDR3: TGTGCCAGCAGCCACGCCGGGACAGGGAATTCACCCCTCCACTTT.

This clonotype was counted at least ten times. The chain employs TRBV2 and TRBJ2-6, with D possibly TRBD1 on 5 matching bases. Trimming pared 2 bases from V and 3 bases from J, leaving 11 bases between. This CDR3 comprises 16 residues. CDR1 and CDR2 from the germline V gene are SNHLY and FYNNEI. CDR3 amino acids: CASSESRVVGANVLTF. In DNA form, the CDR3 reads TGTGCCAGCAGTGAATCCAGGGTAGTTGGGGCCAACGTCCTGACTTTC.

This clonotype was counted between two and nine times. One junction end disagrees with the germline gene, perhaps due to a read error. The gene calls are TRBV6-2 or TRBV6-3 and TRBJ1-2; a possible D gene is TRBD1 (6 bases). The CDR3 totals 14 residues. In germline, CDR1 is MNHEY, CDR2 SVGEGT. CDR3 sequence (DNA): TGTGCCAGCAGTCCCGGGACAAGCTCGGGCGGCTGCACCTTC. Amino acid sequence: CASSPGTSSGGCTF.

This clonotype was seen repeatedly, ten times or more. J is TRBJ2-1 and V is TRBV6-1; 15 nucleotides agree with TRBD2. V lost 4 bases and J lost 1; bases outside the gene matches: 5. This CDR3 region has 18 residues. CDR1 is MNHNS, CDR2 SASEGT, per germline. CDR3 nucleotides: TGTGCCAGCAGTGGCTGGACTAGCGGGGGGGCTTCCTACAATGAGCAGTTCTTC. Residues: CASSGWTSGGASYNEQFF.

Comments on this clonotype: This clone may be a read error of a much larger clone one base away. The J gene is TRBJ1-2, the V gene TRBV6-5; perhaps TRBD1 as D (6 bases). Germline CDR1 is MNHEY and CDR2 is SVGAGI. The CDR3 runs 13 residues. The CDR3 region is CASSYPDSYGCTF. The CDR3 coding sequence is TGTGCCAGCAGTTACCCGGACAGCTATGGCTGCACCTTC.

The chain recombines TRBV5-4 with TRBJ2-5; 16 bases align to TRBD2. Trimming at V came to 6 bases and at J to 3 bases, leaving 2 bases not matched to a gene. The length of the CDR3 is 15 residues. Looked up from germline, CDR1 is SGHNT and CDR2 is YYREEE (reference sequence). The CDR3 region has the DNA TGTGCCAGCAAAGGGACTAGCGGGGGGGAAGAGACCCAGTACTTC. As protein: CASKGTSGGEETQYF.

This clonotype was counted ten times or more. The V call is TRBV7-2, the J call TRBJ2-3; 7 bases fit TRBD1. J gave up 3 bases and V 3 bases, and 6 bases lay outside the gene matches. The CDR3 spans 15 residues. Germline V lookup: CDR1 SGHTA, CDR2 FQGNSA. CDR3 sequence (DNA): TGTGCCAGCAGCTTGTATCGACAGGGTACAGATACGCAGTATTTT. Amino acid sequence: CASSLYRQGTDTQYF.

This clonotype was recorded many times. The chain combines TRBV3-1 with TRBJ2-3, with D uncertain. V lost 1 base, J lost 7 bases, and 9 bases lay in between. Germline CDR1 LGHDT, CDR2 YNNKEL (reference sequence). The CDR3 spans 13 residues. The CDR3 is CASSQVPHNTQYF. CDR3 nucleotide sequence: TGTGCCAGCAGCCAAGTCCCACACAATACGCAGTATTTT.